A single T cell receptor beta chain is shown here with its context. The antigen remains undetermined. One junction end does not reproduce the germline sequence, and a read error may be involved. Investigators prepared the TCR beta libraries by applying iRepertoire HTBI primers and Arm-PCR of CDR3 regions. A single record per CDR3 protein comes from TCRdb applying MiXCR to the multiplex PCR reads. The sample shows 350,000 to 450,000 distinct CDR3 sequences, roughly 23% of them seen only once. The sample belongs to a study of regulatory T cells in long-lasting Graves disease. Study information: Over 5 years of antithyroid drugs plus positive TSH receptor antibodies defined persistent Graves' disease. General study points: Fewer public clonotypes were shared by new patients (approximately 1,000) than by persistent patients (2,741).

Germline V CDR1 and CDR2: SEHNR, FQNEAQ (reference sequence). The CDR3 is 15 amino acids. Time point indicated: persistent/refractory GD, antithyroid drugs over 5 years with positive TRAb. PBMC RNA served as the TCR library source. The specimen was peripheral blood mononuclear cells (PBMCs), collected when the disease was refractory, from a patient treated with antithyroid drugs. The V gene is TRBV7-9, the J gene TRBJ2-7, with a weak D call TRBD2 (6 bases). The receptor's source is a woman aged 40 to 49 with Graves disease. The CDR3 bases are TGTACCAGCAGCAGTCCCCGGAGGGAAAACTACGAGCAGTACTTC. This encodes CTSSSPRRENYEQYF.